A selection of T cell receptor beta chains follows, all from one sample in a study of blood T cell repertoires in COVID-19. TCRdb's table, derived via immunoSEQ multiplex PCR, lists solely in-frame clones and lacks some. Of fewer than 150,000 clones detected, 70% to 85% appear once; the ten largest clones hold about a sixth. The sequenced sample was peripheral blood. The receptors come from a woman aged 45-60 years with acute or convalescent COVID-19. The CDR3 runs from the conserved cysteine through the conserved F or W. Fields, in order: V gene, clone size, D gene, J gene, CDR3 protein, CDR3 DNA. A D gene is named only where the DNA matches it firmly. A clone size is listed for some rows: how often the clone was seen (once, few, many), or a class if it is expanded.

v_call: TRBV5-1; clone_size: .; d_call: .; j_call: TRBJ2-7; cdr3_aa: CASSSGGISYEQYF; cdr3_nt: TGCGCCAGCAGTTCCGGCGGGATCTCCTACGAGCAGTACTTC
v_call: TRBV9; clone_size: .; d_call: .; j_call: TRBJ2-7; cdr3_aa: CASSRDPGGTYEQYF; cdr3_nt: TGTGCCAGCAGCCGGGACCCCGGGGGTACCTACGAGCAGTACTTC
v_call: TRBV6-5; clone_size: .; d_call: .; j_call: TRBJ1-2; cdr3_aa: CASSYRGSGYTF; cdr3_nt: TGTGCCAGCAGTTACAGGGGCTCTGGCTACACCTTC
v_call: TRBV24-1; clone_size: .; d_call: .; j_call: TRBJ1-5; cdr3_aa: CATSEPGNSNQPQHF; cdr3_nt: TGTGCCACCAGTGAACCCGGGAATAGCAATCAGCCCCAGCATTTT
v_call: TRBV5-1; clone_size: .; d_call: .; j_call: TRBJ1-3; cdr3_aa: CASSLTGLGNTIYF; cdr3_nt: TGCGCCAGCAGCTTAACAGGGCTGGGAAACACCATATATTTT
v_call: TRBV15; clone_size: .; d_call: .; j_call: TRBJ1-2; cdr3_aa: CATSRDRTGYGYTF; cdr3_nt: TGTGCCACCAGCAGAGATCGTACGGGGTACGGCTACACCTTC
v_call: TRBV4-2; clone_size: .; d_call: .; j_call: TRBJ2-7; cdr3_aa: CASSQAMSLYEQYF; cdr3_nt: TGTGCCAGCAGCCAAGCGATGAGCCTCTACGAGCAGTACTTC
v_call: TRBV5-1; clone_size: .; d_call: .; j_call: TRBJ2-7; cdr3_aa: CASSLGQSGRGAYEQYF; cdr3_nt: TGCGCCAGCAGCTTGGGCCAGTCAGGCAGGGGAGCCTACGAGCAGTACTTC
v_call: TRBV29-1; clone_size: .; d_call: TRBD1; j_call: TRBJ1-1; cdr3_aa: CSVEGHRGSNTEAFF; cdr3_nt: TGCAGCGTTGAGGGGCACAGGGGGTCGAACACTGAAGCTTTCTTT
v_call: TRBV9; clone_size: .; d_call: TRBD2; j_call: TRBJ2-7; cdr3_aa: CASSVGGLLYEQYF; cdr3_nt: TGTGCCAGCAGCGTGGGGGGACTACTCTACGAGCAGTACTTC
v_call: TRBV27; clone_size: .; d_call: .; j_call: TRBJ2-7; cdr3_aa: CASSDYSEQYF; cdr3_nt: TGTGCCAGCAGCGATTACAGCGAGCAGTACTTC
v_call: TRBV7-3; clone_size: few; d_call: .; j_call: TRBJ2-1; cdr3_aa: CASSLGGGGGYNEQFF; cdr3_nt: TGTGCCAGCAGCTTAGGGGGCGGGGGAGGATACAATGAGCAGTTCTTC
v_call: TRBV7-9; clone_size: .; d_call: TRBD1; j_call: TRBJ2-3; cdr3_aa: CASSLGTGRDTQYF; cdr3_nt: TGTGCCAGCAGCTTAGGGACAGGGAGGGATACGCAGTATTTT
v_call: TRBV19; clone_size: .; d_call: TRBD1; j_call: TRBJ1-5; cdr3_aa: CATKTRGQGGNQPQHF; cdr3_nt: TGTGCCACCAAGACTCGAGGTCAGGGGGGCAATCAGCCCCAGCATTTT
v_call: TRBV28; clone_size: .; d_call: .; j_call: TRBJ1-6; cdr3_aa: CASSFLSGNSPLHF; cdr3_nt: TGTGCCAGCAGTTTCCTATCGGGAAATTCACCCCTCCACTTT
v_call: TRBV24-1; clone_size: .; d_call: .; j_call: TRBJ2-1; cdr3_aa: CATSDPGKGDYNEQFF; cdr3_nt: TGTGCCACCAGTGACCCGGGTAAGGGAGACTACAATGAGCAGTTCTTC
v_call: TRBV18; clone_size: .; d_call: .; j_call: TRBJ2-3; cdr3_aa: CASSPEGIDTDTQYF; cdr3_nt: TGTGCCAGCTCACCAGAGGGTATAGACACAGATACGCAGTATTTT
v_call: TRBV18; clone_size: few; d_call: .; j_call: TRBJ2-1; cdr3_aa: CASSPVANEQFF; cdr3_nt: TGTGCCAGCTCACCAGTAGCAAATGAGCAGTTCTTC
v_call: TRBV3-1/TRBV3-2; clone_size: once; d_call: .; j_call: TRBJ2-7; cdr3_aa: CASSQGRPSSYEQYF; cdr3_nt: TGTGCCAGCAGCCAAGGACGCCCTAGCTCCTACGAGCAGTACTTC
v_call: TRBV12-5; clone_size: .; d_call: .; j_call: TRBJ2-7; cdr3_aa: CASGLSQGYEQYF; cdr3_nt: TGTGCTAGTGGTTTGTCGCAGGGGTACGAGCAGTACTTC
v_call: TRBV10-3; clone_size: .; d_call: TRBD2; j_call: TRBJ2-2; cdr3_aa: CASATSGGPTGELFF; cdr3_nt: TGTGCCTCAGCGACTAGCGGGGGCCCCACCGGGGAGCTGTTTTTT
v_call: TRBV7-9; clone_size: few; d_call: TRBD1; j_call: TRBJ1-2; cdr3_aa: CASSLVSGQANYGYTF; cdr3_nt: TGTGCCAGCAGCTTAGTCTCGGGACAGGCGAACTATGGCTACACCTTC
v_call: TRBV28; clone_size: .; d_call: TRBD1; j_call: TRBJ1-4; cdr3_aa: CASSLTGGGEKLFF; cdr3_nt: TGTGCCAGCAGCCTGACAGGGGGAGGTGAAAAACTGTTTTTT
v_call: TRBV3-1/TRBV3-2; clone_size: .; d_call: .; j_call: TRBJ1-1; cdr3_aa: CASRSGVEAFF; cdr3_nt: TGTGCCAGCCGGTCGGGAGTTGAAGCTTTCTTT
v_call: TRBV5-1; clone_size: .; d_call: TRBD2; j_call: TRBJ2-1; cdr3_aa: CASSLSTSGGMNEQFF; cdr3_nt: TGCGCCAGCAGCTTGTCGACTAGCGGGGGGATGAATGAGCAGTTCTTC
v_call: TRBV6-1; clone_size: .; d_call: .; j_call: TRBJ2-1; cdr3_aa: CASSEYGSEQFF; cdr3_nt: TGTGCCAGCAGTGAATACGGGAGTGAGCAGTTCTTC
v_call: TRBV7-3; clone_size: .; d_call: TRBD1; j_call: TRBJ2-3; cdr3_aa: CASSPGQGRTDTQYF; cdr3_nt: TGTGCCAGCAGCCCCGGACAGGGGCGCACAGATACGCAGTATTTT
v_call: TRBV4-1; clone_size: .; d_call: .; j_call: TRBJ1-3; cdr3_aa: CASSQGQGAGNTIYF; cdr3_nt: TGCGCCAGCAGCCAAGGTCAGGGTGCTGGAAACACCATATATTTT
v_call: TRBV5-1; clone_size: once; d_call: .; j_call: TRBJ2-7; cdr3_aa: CASSPDNSYEQYF; cdr3_nt: TGCGCCAGCAGCCCGGACAACTCCTACGAGCAGTACTTC
v_call: TRBV30; clone_size: .; d_call: .; j_call: TRBJ2-1; cdr3_aa: CAWSDGLGSNEQFF; cdr3_nt: TGTGCCTGGAGTGACGGACTGGGAAGCAATGAGCAGTTCTTC
v_call: TRBV30; clone_size: .; d_call: TRBD1; j_call: TRBJ1-2; cdr3_aa: CAWRDDRGLRPYGYTF; cdr3_nt: TGTGCCTGGAGGGACGACAGGGGGCTGCGACCCTATGGCTACACCTTC
v_call: TRBV19; clone_size: .; d_call: TRBD1; j_call: TRBJ1-2; cdr3_aa: CASSMGQGRGYTF; cdr3_nt: TGTGCCAGTAGTATGGGACAGGGACGCGGCTACACCTTC
v_call: TRBV3-1/TRBV3-2; clone_size: .; d_call: .; j_call: TRBJ1-2; cdr3_aa: CASSQGQFGYTF; cdr3_nt: TGTGCCAGCAGTCAGGGCCAATTTGGCTACACCTTC
v_call: TRBV7-6; clone_size: .; d_call: TRBD1; j_call: TRBJ1-1; cdr3_aa: CASSVPGGEAFF; cdr3_nt: TGTGCCAGCAGCGTACCAGGGGGGGAAGCTTTCTTT
v_call: TRBV28; clone_size: .; d_call: TRBD1; j_call: TRBJ1-2; cdr3_aa: CASRAYRGNYGYTF; cdr3_nt: TGTGCCAGCAGAGCATACAGGGGAAACTATGGCTACACCTTC
v_call: TRBV12-5; clone_size: .; d_call: TRBD1; j_call: TRBJ2-7; cdr3_aa: CATRTDREKTYEQYF; cdr3_nt: TGTGCTACACGAACCGACAGGGAAAAAACCTACGAGCAGTACTTC
v_call: TRBV9; clone_size: .; d_call: TRBD1; j_call: TRBJ2-3; cdr3_aa: CASSVVFGTGGDTQYF; cdr3_nt: TGTGCCAGCAGCGTAGTTTTTGGGACAGGGGGAGATACGCAGTATTTT
v_call: TRBV18; clone_size: few; d_call: .; j_call: TRBJ2-2; cdr3_aa: CASSPSLSNTGELFF; cdr3_nt: TGTGCCAGCTCACCAAGTCTCAGTAACACCGGGGAGCTGTTTTTT